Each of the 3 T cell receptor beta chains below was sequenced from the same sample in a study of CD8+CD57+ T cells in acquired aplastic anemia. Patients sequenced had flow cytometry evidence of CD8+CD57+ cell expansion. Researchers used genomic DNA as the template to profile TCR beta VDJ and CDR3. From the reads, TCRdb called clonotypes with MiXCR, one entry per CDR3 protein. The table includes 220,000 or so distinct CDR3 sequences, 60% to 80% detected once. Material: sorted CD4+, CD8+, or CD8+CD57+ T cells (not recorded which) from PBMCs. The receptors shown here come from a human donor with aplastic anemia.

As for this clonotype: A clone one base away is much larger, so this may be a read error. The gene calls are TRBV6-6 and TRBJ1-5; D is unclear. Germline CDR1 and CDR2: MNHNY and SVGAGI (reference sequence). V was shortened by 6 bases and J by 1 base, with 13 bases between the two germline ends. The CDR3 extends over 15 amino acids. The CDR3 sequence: CASREQGSSNQPQHF. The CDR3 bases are TGTGCCAGCAGAGAACAAGGGTCCAGCAATCAGCCCCAGCATTTT.

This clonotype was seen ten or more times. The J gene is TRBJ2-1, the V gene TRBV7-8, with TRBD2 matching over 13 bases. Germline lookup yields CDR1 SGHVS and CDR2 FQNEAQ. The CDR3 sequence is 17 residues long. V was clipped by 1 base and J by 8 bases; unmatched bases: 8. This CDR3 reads CASSLVAGTSGDYEQFF. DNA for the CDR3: TGTGCCAGCAGCTTAGTGGCCGGGACTAGCGGGGACTATGAGCAGTTCTTC.

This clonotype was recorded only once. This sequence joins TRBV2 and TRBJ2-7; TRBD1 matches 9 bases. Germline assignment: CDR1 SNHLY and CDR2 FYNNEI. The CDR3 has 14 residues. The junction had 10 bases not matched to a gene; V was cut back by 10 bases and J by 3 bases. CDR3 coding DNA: TGTGCCATCACCCCGGGGACAGGGTACTACGAGCAGTACTTC. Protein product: CAITPGTGYYEQYF.